The 6 T cell receptor beta chains below were found in one sample sequenced in a study of early T cells in non-severe SARS-CoV-2 infection. TCRdb re-analysed the 5' RACE reads in MiXCR, keeping a single row per CDR3 protein. Here the sample spans 20,000 to 25,000 distinct CDR3 sequences, about 4.3% being singletons. Sequencing was carried out using whole blood. The receptor source for this set is an adult who was a healthcare worker with PCR-confirmed SARS-CoV-2 infection or an uninfected control (not recorded which).

This clonotype was observed many times. The chain links TRBV19 to TRBJ2-6; D ambiguous. This CDR3 is 15 amino acids long. The ends were cut back, 3 bases at V and 0 bases at J, with 6 bases in the middle. CDR1 is LNHDA, CDR2 SQIVND, per germline (reference sequence). The chain's CDR3 is CASSITGSGANVLTF. DNA of the CDR3: TGTGCCAGTAGTATTACCGGCTCTGGGGCCAACGTCCTGACTTTC.

By its share, this clonotype is medium-sized. This chain connects TRBV11-3 to TRBJ2-1; D gene unclear. This CDR3 is 13 amino acids long. V lost 2 bases to trimming and J lost 5 bases, with 7 bases between them. The germline CDR1 and CDR2 sequences are SGHNT and YENEEA. For the CDR3, the DNA is TGTGCCAGCAGCTTACGACACAACAATGAGCAGTTCTTC. Its protein product is CASSLRHNNEQFF.

Many counts were recorded for this clonotype. CDR3 sequence (DNA): TGTGCAAGTCGCTTAGTTTGCGGAGAAGAGACCCAGTACTTC. This translates into CASRLVCGEETQYF. The chain has TRBV12-2 and TRBJ2-5. TRBV12-2 is shown as a pseudogene. The CDR3 has 14 residues.

Only a few counts were recorded for this clonotype. In nucleotides, the CDR3 is TGTGCCAGCAGCTTAGAGGGAAATGTCTACGAGCAGTACTTC. Its translation is CASSLEGNVYEQYF. The V call is TRBV5-4, the J call TRBJ2-7; D is perhaps TRBD2 (5 bases). CDR1 and CDR2 (germline): SGHNT, YYREEE (reference sequence). The V gene lost 2 bases and the J gene lost 3 bases, with 12 bases spanning the gap. The CDR3 totals 14 residues.

Ten or more counts support this clonotype. The V call is TRBV10-1, the J call TRBJ1-1; no clear D. V was clipped by 3 bases and J by 1 base, with 6 bases between them. Germline values: CDR1 WNHNN, CDR2 SYGVQD (reference sequence). This CDR3 has 13 amino acids. DNA of the CDR3: TGCGCCAGCAGTGATGAGAAGAACACTGAAGCTTTCTTT. It specifies CASSDEKNTEAFF.

This clonotype showed up many times. The rearrangement joins TRBV7-2 to TRBJ2-1; D gene ambiguous. The V gene lost 1 base and the J gene lost 6 bases, with 13 bases spanning the gap. The length of the CDR3 is 15 residues. Germline V gives CDR1 SGHTA, CDR2 FQGNSA. The CDR3 region has the DNA TGTGCCAGCAGCTTAGGCTCTCTCAAGGGCAATGAGCAGTTCTTC. Amino acid sequence: CASSLGSLKGNEQFF.